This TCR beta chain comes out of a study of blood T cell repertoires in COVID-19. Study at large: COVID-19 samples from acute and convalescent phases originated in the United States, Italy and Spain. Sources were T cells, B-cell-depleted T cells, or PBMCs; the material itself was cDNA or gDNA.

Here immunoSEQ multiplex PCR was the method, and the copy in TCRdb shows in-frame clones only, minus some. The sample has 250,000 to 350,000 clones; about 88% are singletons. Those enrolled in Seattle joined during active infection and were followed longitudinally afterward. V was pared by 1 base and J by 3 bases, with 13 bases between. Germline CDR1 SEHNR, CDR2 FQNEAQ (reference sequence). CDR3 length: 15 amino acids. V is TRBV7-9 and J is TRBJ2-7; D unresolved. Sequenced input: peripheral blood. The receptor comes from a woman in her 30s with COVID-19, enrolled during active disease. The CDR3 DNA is TGTGCCAGCAGCTTAGGACACGATGGCGTCTACGAGCAGTACTTC. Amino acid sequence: CASSLGHDGVYEQYF.